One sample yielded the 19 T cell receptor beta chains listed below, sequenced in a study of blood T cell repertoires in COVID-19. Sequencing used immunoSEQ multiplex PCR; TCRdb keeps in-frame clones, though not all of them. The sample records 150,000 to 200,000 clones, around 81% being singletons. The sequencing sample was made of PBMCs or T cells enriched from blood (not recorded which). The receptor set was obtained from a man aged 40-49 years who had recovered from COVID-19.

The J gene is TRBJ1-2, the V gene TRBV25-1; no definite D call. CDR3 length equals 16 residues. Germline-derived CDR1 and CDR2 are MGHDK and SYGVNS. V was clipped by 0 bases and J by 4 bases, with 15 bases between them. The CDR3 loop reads CASSEYSPARGYGYTF. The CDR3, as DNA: TGTGCCAGCAGTGAATATTCTCCAGCCCGGGGCTATGGCTACACCTTC.

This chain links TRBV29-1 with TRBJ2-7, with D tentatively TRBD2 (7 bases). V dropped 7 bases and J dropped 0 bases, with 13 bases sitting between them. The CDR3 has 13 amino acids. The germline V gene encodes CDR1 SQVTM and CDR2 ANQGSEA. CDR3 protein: CSGKGGDSYEQYF. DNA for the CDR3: TGCAGCGGCAAGGGGGGGGACTCCTACGAGCAGTACTTC.

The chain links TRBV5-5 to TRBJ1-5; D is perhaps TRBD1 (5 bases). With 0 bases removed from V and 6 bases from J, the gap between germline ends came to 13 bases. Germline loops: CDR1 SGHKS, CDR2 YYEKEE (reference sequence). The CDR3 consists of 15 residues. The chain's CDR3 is CASSLGQGLGQPQHF. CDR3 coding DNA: TGTGCCAGCAGCTTGGGGCAGGGACTCGGTCAGCCCCAGCATTTT.

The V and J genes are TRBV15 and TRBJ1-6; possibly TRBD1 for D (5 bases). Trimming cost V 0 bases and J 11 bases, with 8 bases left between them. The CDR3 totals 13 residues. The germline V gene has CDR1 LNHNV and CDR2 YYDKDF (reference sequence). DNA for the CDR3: TGTGCCACCAGCAGAGACGGGGGAGCACCCCTCCACTTT. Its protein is CATSRDGGAPLHF.

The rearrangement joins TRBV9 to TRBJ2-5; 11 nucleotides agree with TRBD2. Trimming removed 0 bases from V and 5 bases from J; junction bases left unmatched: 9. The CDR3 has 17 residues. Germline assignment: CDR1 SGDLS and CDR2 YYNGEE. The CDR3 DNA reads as TGTGCCAGCAGCGTAGGTCTAGCGGGGGGTATAGAGGAGACCCAGTACTTC. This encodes CASSVGLAGGIEETQYF.

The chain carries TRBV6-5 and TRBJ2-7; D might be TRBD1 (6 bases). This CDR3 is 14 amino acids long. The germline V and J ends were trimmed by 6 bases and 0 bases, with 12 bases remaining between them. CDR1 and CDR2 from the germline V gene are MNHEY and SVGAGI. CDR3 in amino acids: CASSPGTFSYEQYF. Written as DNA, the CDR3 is TGTGCCAGCAGCCCCGGGACATTCTCCTACGAGCAGTACTTC.

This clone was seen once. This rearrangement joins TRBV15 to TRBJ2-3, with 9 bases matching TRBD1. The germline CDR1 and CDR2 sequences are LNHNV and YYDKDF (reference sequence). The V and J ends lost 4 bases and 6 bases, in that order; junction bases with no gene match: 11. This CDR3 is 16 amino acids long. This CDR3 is CATSTTTGTGWDTQYF. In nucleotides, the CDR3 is TGTGCCACCAGCACAACAACCGGGACAGGGTGGGATACGCAGTATTTT.

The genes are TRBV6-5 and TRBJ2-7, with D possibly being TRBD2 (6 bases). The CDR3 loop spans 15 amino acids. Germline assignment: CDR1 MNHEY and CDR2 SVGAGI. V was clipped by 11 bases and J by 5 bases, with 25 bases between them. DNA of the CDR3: TGTGCCGGGACGAGTGGGGGGTACTTTCGGCACGAGCAGTACGTC. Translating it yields CAGTSGGYFRHEQYV.

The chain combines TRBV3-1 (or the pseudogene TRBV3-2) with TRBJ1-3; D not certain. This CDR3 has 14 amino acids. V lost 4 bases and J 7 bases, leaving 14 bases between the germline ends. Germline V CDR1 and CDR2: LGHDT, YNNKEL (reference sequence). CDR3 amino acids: CASSRGSDGNTIYF. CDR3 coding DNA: TGTGCCAGCAGCCGCGGGTCGGACGGGAACACCATATATTTT.

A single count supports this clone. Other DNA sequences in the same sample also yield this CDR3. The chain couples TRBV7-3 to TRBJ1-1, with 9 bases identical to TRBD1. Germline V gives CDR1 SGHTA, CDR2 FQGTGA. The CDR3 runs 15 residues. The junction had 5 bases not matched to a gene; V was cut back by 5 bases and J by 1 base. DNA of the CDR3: TGTGCCAGCAGCCCTACAGGGGGCTCGAACACTGAAGCTTTCTTT. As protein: CASSPTGGSNTEAFF.

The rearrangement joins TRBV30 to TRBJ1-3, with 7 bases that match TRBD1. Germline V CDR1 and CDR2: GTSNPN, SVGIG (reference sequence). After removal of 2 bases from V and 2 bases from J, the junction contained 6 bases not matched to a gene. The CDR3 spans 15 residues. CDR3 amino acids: CAWSPRTGAGNTIYF. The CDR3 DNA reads TGTGCCTGGAGTCCAAGAACAGGGGCTGGAAACACCATATATTTT.

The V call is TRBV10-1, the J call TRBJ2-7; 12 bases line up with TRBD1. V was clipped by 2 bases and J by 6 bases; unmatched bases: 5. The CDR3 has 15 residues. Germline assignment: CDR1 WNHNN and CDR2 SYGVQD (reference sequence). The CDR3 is CASSEPGQGAAEQYF. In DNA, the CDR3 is TGCGCCAGCAGTGAGCCGGGACAGGGGGCCGCCGAGCAGTACTTC.

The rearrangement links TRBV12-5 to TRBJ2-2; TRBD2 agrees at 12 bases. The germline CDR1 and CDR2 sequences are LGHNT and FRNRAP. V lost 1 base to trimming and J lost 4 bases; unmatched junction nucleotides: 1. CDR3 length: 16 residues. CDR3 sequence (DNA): TGTGCTAGTGGTTTGGGACTAGCGGGGGTCACCGGGGAGCTGTTTTTT. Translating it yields CASGLGLAGVTGELFF.

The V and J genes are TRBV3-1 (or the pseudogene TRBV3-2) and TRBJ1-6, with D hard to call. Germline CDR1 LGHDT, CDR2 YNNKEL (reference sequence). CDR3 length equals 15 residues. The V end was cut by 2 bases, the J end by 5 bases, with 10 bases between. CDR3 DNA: TGTGCCAGCAGCCAACGGGTGAGGGATAATTCACCCCTCCACTTT. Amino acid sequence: CASSQRVRDNSPLHF.

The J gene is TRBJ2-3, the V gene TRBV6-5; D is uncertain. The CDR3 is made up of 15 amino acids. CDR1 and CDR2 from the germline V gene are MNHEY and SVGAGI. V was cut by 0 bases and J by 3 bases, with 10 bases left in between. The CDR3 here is CASSYSAVMTDTQYF. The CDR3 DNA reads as TGTGCCAGCAGTTACTCCGCAGTTATGACAGATACGCAGTATTTT.

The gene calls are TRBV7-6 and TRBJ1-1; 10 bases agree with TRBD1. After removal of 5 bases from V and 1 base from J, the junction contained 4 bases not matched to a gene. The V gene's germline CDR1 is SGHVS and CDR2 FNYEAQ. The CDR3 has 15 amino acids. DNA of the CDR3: TGTGCCAGCAGCCCCCGGGACAGGGGGAACACTGAAGCTTTCTTT. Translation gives CASSPRDRGNTEAFF.

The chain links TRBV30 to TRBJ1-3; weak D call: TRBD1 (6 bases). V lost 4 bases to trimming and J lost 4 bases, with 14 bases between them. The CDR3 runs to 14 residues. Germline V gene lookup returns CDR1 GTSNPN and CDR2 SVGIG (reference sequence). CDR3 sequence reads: CAWTSGGRGNTIYF. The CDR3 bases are TGTGCCTGGACCTCGGGGGGGCGCGGAAACACCATATATTTT.

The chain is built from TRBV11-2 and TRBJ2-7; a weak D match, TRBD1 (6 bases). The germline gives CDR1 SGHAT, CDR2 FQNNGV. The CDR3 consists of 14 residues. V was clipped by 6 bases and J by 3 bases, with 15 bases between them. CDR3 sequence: CASSPRQGHYEQYV. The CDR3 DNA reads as TGTGCCAGCAGTCCACGCCAGGGACACTACGAGCAGTACGTC.

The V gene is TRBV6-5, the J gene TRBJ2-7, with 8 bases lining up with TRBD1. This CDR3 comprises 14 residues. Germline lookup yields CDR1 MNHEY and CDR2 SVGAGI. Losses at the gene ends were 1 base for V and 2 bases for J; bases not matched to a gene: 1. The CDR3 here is CASSYYRGAYEQYV. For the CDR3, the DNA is TGTGCCAGCAGTTACTACAGGGGGGCCTACGAGCAGTACGTC.